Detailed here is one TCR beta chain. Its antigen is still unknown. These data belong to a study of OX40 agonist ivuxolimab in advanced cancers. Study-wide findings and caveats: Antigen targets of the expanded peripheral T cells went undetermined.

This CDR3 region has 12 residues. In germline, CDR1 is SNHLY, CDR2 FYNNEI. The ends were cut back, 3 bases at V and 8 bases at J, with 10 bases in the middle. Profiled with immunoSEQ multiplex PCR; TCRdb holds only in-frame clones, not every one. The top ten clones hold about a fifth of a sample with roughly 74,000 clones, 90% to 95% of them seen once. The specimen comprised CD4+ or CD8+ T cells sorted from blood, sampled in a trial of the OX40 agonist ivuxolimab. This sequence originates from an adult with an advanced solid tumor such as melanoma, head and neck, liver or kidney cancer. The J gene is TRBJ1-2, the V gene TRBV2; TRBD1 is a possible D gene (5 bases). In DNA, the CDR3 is TGTGCCAGCAGTGATGGCCAGGGCGGCTACACCTTC. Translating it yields CASSDGQGGYTF.